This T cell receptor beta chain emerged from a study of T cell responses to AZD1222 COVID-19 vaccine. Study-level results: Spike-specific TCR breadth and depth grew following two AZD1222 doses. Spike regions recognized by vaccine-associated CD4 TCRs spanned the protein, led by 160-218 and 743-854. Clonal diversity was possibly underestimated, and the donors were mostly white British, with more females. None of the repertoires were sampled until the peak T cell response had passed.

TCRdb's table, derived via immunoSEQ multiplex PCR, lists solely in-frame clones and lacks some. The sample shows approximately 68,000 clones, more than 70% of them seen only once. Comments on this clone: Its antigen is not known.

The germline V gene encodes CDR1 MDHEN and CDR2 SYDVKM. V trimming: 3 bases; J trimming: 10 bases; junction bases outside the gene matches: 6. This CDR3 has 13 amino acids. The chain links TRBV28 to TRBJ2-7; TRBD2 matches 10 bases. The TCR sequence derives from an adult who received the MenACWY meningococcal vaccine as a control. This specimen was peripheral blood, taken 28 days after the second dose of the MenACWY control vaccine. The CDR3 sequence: CASSLPGLALQYF. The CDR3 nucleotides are TGTGCCAGCAGTTTGCCGGGACTAGCGTTACAGTACTTC. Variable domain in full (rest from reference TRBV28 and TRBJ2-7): DVKVTQSSRYLVKRTGEKVFLECVQDMDHENMFWYRQDPGLGLRLIYFSYDVKMKEKGDIPEGYSVSREKKERFSLILESASTNQTSMYLCASSLPGLALQYFGPGTRLTVT.